A single sample is the source of the 14 T cell receptor beta chains below, sequenced in a study of technical replicates of blood from several donors. Using immunoSEQ multiplex PCR, the repertoire was profiled, and TCRdb retains in-frame clones only, with some absent. The top ten hold 0.34% of the sample, which has nearly 90,000 clones, 95% seen once. Sequenced material: T cells isolated from PBMCs. The receptor source for this set is a human donor in good health.

With regard to this clone: The same CDR3 is also encoded by other DNA sequences in this sample. This rearrangement joins TRBV27 to TRBJ2-5; no clear D gene. The CDR3 sequence is 11 residues long. V was clipped by 8 bases and J by 5 bases, with 9 bases between them. From germline, CDR1 is MNHEY and CDR2 SMNVEV (reference sequence). CDR3 protein: CASSSGETQYF. The DNA of the CDR3 is TGTGCCAGCTCCTCCGGGGAGACCCAGTACTTC.

The chain links TRBV5-6 to TRBJ1-5; TRBD1 matches at 9 bases. V lost 3 bases, J lost 6 bases, and 7 bases stayed unmatched. CDR3 length: 15 amino acids. Per the germline V gene, CDR1 is SGHDT and CDR2 is YYEEEE. This chain's CDR3 is CASSSTGGSSQPQHF. The CDR3, as DNA: TGTGCCAGCAGCTCGACAGGGGGTTCAAGTCAGCCCCAGCATTTT.

The V and J genes are TRBV6-5 and TRBJ1-3; D uncertain. V was shortened by 6 bases and J by 0 bases, with 9 bases between the two germline ends. The V gene's germline CDR1 is MNHEY and CDR2 SVGAGI. This CDR3 region has 14 residues. CDR3 nucleotides: TGTGCCAGCAGCCCCCCGGGCTCTGGAAACACCATATATTTT. This gives the protein CASSPPGSGNTIYF.

V is TRBV4-3 and J is TRBJ2-1, with D possibly being TRBD2 (5 bases). V lost 0 bases, J lost 7 bases, and 16 bases lay in between. Germline values: CDR1 LGHNA, CDR2 YSLEER. This CDR3 region has 16 residues. In nucleotides, the CDR3 is TGCGCCAGCAGCCAAGATAGTAAGGTAAGAGGGAATGAGCAGTTCTTC. Its protein product is CASSQDSKVRGNEQFF.

The chain carries TRBV10-1 and TRBJ1-1; D might be TRBD1 (5 bases). V was pared by 6 bases and J by 4 bases, with 15 bases between. CDR3 length: 14 amino acids. Germline values: CDR1 WNHNN, CDR2 SYGVQD (reference sequence). CDR3 in amino acids: CASSHAAGGTEAFF. Written as DNA, the CDR3 is TGCGCCAGCAGCCACGCCGCGGGGGGCACTGAAGCTTTCTTT.

V and J are TRBV27 and TRBJ2-7; 7 nucleotides agree with TRBD2. Trimming at V came to 9 bases and at J to 2 bases, leaving 10 bases not matched to a gene. Germline CDR1 MNHEY, CDR2 SMNVEV (reference sequence). There are 14 residues in the CDR3. The CDR3 nucleotides are TGTGCCAGTAGTCGGGGGAGGGCCCCCTACGAGCAGTACTTC. This codes for CASSRGRAPYEQYF.

The chain employs TRBV14 and TRBJ2-1; 11 positions match TRBD2. This CDR3 region has 14 residues. Per germline, CDR1 SGHDN and CDR2 FVKESK. Trimming took 6 bases from V and 5 from J; bases not matched to a gene: 3. The CDR3 coding sequence is TGTGCCAGCAGTGGGACTAGCGGTCACAATGAGCAGTTCTTC. This encodes CASSGTSGHNEQFF. The full variable domain, with the rest looked up from reference TRBV14 and TRBJ2-1, is EAGVTQFPSHSVIEKGQTVTLRCDPISGHDNLYWYRRVMGKEIKFLLHFVKESKQDESGMPNNRFLAERTGGTYSTLKVQPAELEDSGVYFCASSGTSGHNEQFFGPGTRLTVL.

The chain recombines TRBV25-1 with TRBJ2-7; D remains ambiguous. This CDR3 is 15 amino acids long. The V and J ends lost 3 bases and 1 base respectively, with 13 bases between them. In germline, CDR1 is MGHDK, CDR2 SYGVNS. The CDR3 spells CASSEFDISSYEQYF. The CDR3 DNA follows: TGTGCCAGCAGTGAGTTCGACATCTCTTCCTACGAGCAGTACTTC.

The chain couples TRBV4-1 to TRBJ1-1, with a possible D match to TRBD1 (5 bases). The CDR3 has 14 residues. V lost 3 bases to trimming and J lost 4 bases, with 12 bases between them. The germline CDR1 and CDR2 sequences are MGHRA and YSYEKL. The CDR3 reads CASSHPPRGTEAFF. The CDR3 DNA reads TGCGCCAGCAGCCACCCCCCTAGGGGCACTGAAGCTTTCTTT.

V gene TRBV7-8 combines with J gene TRBJ2-3, with TRBD2 identical over 10 bases. The CDR3 has 16 amino acids. Germline V gene sequence: CDR1 SGHVS, CDR2 FQNEAQ. Trimming cost V 8 bases and J 1 base; bases outside gene matches: 9. CDR3 nucleotides: TGTGCCAGCGGACGAGCGGGAGGGCCCGGCACAGATACGCAGTATTTT. Translating it yields CASGRAGGPGTDTQYF. The variable domain in full, completed from reference TRBV7-8 and TRBJ2-3, reads GAGVSQSPRYKVAKRGQDVALRCDPISGHVSLFWYQQALGQGPEFLTYFQNEAQLDKSGLPSDRFFAERPEGSVSTLKIQRTQQEDSAVYLCASGRAGGPGTDTQYFGPGTRLTVL.

The chain links TRBV4-3 to TRBJ2-1, with a weak D call TRBD2 (6 bases). This CDR3 spans 15 amino acids. CDR1 is LGHNA, CDR2 YSLEER, per germline. Between the trimmed V and J ends, which lost 0 bases and 5 bases, there was a span of 11 bases. In DNA form, the CDR3 reads TGCGCCAGCAGCCAAGATCGGGCGGGGAACAATGAGCAGTTCTTC. Its protein product is CASSQDRAGNNEQFF.

The chain links TRBV30 to TRBJ2-1; D remains unclear. CDR3 length: 11 amino acids. Per the germline V gene, CDR1 is GTSNPN and CDR2 is SVGIG (reference sequence). V was shortened by 2 bases and J by 10 bases, with 9 bases between the two germline ends. CDR3 sequence (DNA): TGTGCCTGGAGTTCGATAGCCGAGCAGTTCTTC. Translated, it gives CAWSSIAEQFF.

The chain uses TRBV7-9 and TRBJ1-2; D is undetermined. The CDR3 runs to 16 residues. With 1 base removed from V and 2 bases from J, the gap between germline ends came to 14 bases. Germline V gene lookup returns CDR1 SEHNR and CDR2 FQNEAQ (reference sequence). CDR3 sequence (DNA): TGTGCCAGCAGCTTAGACCCATCCGCGAGGAACTATGGCTACACCTTC. Amino acid sequence: CASSLDPSARNYGYTF.

This clone was seen once. The chain has TRBV10-3 and TRBJ1-3; D unclear. The CDR3 extends over 14 amino acids. The germline V gene has CDR1 ENHRY and CDR2 SYGVKD. Deletions cut 4 bases from V and 0 bases from J, with 7 bases between. The CDR3 DNA reads as TGTGCCATCAGTGGGGAGTTCTCTGGAAACACCATATATTTT. It is translated as CAISGEFSGNTIYF.